Given below is one T cell receptor (beta chain) in context. Other DNA sequences in this specimen translate into the identical CDR3. In the original processing: Reference gene primer amplification yielded estimated nucleated cell counts. TCRdb's table, derived via immunoSEQ multiplex PCR, lists solely in-frame clones and lacks some. D and trimming come from the DNA, and the V and J calls and clone size come from that table. The sample yields more than 250,000 clones, 86% seen once. Germline CDR1 reads SEHNR; CDR2 reads FQNEAQ (reference sequence). Germline trimming cut 1 base from V and 2 bases from J; bases unmatched to any gene: 2. CDR3 length: 16 amino acids. This specimen belongs to a study of blood T cell repertoires in COVID-19. Across the study: Samples of COVID-19 (acute and convalescent) were obtained from the United States, Italy and Spain. T cells, B-cell-depleted T cells, or PBMCs supplied cDNA or gDNA.

This TCR was sampled from a woman in her twenties or thirties who had recovered from COVID-19. The J gene is TRBJ2-5, the V gene TRBV7-9, with 12 bases identical to TRBD1. Sequenced input: peripheral blood. CDR3 sequence: CASSLGDRGLQETQYF. The CDR3 nucleotides read TGTGCCAGCAGCTTAGGGGACAGGGGGCTTCAAGAGACCCAGTACTTC.